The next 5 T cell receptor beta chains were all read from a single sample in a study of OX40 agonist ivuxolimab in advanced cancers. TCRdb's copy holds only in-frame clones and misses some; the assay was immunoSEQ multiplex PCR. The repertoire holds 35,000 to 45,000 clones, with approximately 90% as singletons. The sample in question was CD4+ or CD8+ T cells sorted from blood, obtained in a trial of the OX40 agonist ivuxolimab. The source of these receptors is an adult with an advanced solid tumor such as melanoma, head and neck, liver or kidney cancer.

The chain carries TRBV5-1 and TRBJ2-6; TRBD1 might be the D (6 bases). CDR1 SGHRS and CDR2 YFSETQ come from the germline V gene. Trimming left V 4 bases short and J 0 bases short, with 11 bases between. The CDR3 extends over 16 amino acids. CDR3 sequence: CASSPVGGSGANVLTF. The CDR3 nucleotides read TGCGCCAGCAGCCCGGTAGGGGGCTCTGGGGCCAACGTCCTGACTTTC.

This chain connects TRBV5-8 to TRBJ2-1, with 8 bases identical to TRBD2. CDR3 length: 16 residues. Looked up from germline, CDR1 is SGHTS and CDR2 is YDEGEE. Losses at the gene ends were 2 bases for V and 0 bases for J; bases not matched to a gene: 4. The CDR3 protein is CASSFLSGSSYNEQFF. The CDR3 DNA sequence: TGTGCCAGCAGCTTCCTGAGCGGGAGCTCCTACAATGAGCAGTTCTTC.

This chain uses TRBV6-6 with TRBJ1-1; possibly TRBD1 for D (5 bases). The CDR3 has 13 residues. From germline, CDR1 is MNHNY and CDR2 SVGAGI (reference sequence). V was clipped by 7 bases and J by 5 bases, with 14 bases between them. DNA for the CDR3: TGTGCCAGCAAACTTCGGGGGGGGACTGAAGCTTTCTTT. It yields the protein CASKLRGGTEAFF.

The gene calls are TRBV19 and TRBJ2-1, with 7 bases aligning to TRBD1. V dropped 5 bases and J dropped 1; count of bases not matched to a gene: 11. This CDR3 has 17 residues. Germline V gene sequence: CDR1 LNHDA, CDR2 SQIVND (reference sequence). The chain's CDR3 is CASSPLGQAPSYNEQFF. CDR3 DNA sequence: TGTGCCAGTAGTCCTCTCGGACAGGCCCCTTCCTACAATGAGCAGTTCTTC.

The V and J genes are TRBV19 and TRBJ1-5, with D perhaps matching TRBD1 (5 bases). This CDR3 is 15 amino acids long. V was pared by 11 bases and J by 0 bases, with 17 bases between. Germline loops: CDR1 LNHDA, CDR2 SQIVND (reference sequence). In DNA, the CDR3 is TGTGCCGGGGCCGACAGCGCCTATAGCAATCAGCCCCAGCATTTT. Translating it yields CAGADSAYSNQPQHF.